This T cell receptor (beta chain) was recovered during a study of T cell clusters in autoimmune cytopenias. About 39,000 genome equivalents of blood DNA were amplified for TRB. TRB rearrangements were amplified by touch-down multiplex PCR with mixed TRB-A/B primers. With the multiplex PCR reads reprocessed, TCRdb shows one record per CDR3 protein and no DNA. The ten most abundant clones cover approximately 4.7% of a sample with around 7,800 distinct CDR3 sequences. The clonotype was recovered from a human donor with an autoimmune cytopenia or autoimmune hepatitis (not recorded which). Sequences were obtained from peripheral blood.

CDR3 sequence: CSARVSGLHGYTF. V gene TRBV20-1 combines with J gene TRBJ1-2. CDR3 length equals 13 residues. Germline CDR1 and CDR2: DFQATT and SNEGSKA (reference sequence).